The rows below give T cell receptor beta chains drawn from one sample of a study of blood T cell repertoires in COVID-19. Libraries were prepared by immunoSEQ multiplex PCR; TCRdb keeps only in-frame clonotypes and omits some of them. This table holds some 99,000 clones, around 84% found once. Sequencing used peripheral blood. These TCRs come from a woman at least 80 years old with active or convalescent COVID-19. Both conserved end residues are part of each CDR3. The order of the fields is CDR3 protein, CDR3 DNA, V gene, D gene, clone size, J gene. A D gene is named only where the DNA matches it firmly. Expanded clones are given a class, and other clones once, few, many or no size at all.

CASSLDINQFF,TGCGCCAGCAGCTTAGACATTAACCAATTCTTC,TRBV5-1,-,once,TRBJ2-1
CASSETPGSYEQYF,TGTGCCAGCAGTGAGACTCCGGGTTCCTACGAGCAGTACTTC,TRBV9,-,-,TRBJ2-7
CASSFSAVDTQYF,TGTGCCAGCAGTTTTTCAGCGGTAGATACGCAGTATTTT,TRBV28,-,-,TRBJ2-3
CASSWGVAGYNEQFF,TGTGCCAGCAGTTGGGGAGTAGCGGGGTACAATGAGCAGTTCTTC,TRBV6-5,TRBD2,-,TRBJ2-1
CASSFGGAGEQYF,TGTGCCAGCAGCTTTGGAGGGGCGGGCGAGCAGTACTTC,TRBV5-6,-,few,TRBJ2-7
CASSLHFAGGGTQYF,TGTGCCAGCAGTCTACATTTTGCGGGAGGGGGTACGCAGTATTTT,TRBV28,TRBD2,-,TRBJ2-3
CASSLRGYEQYF,TGTGCCAGCAGCCTAAGAGGGTACGAGCAGTACTTC,TRBV3-1/TRBV3-2,-,few,TRBJ2-7
CASSFRGRENTEAFF,TGTGCCAGCAGCTTTCGAGGCAGGGAGAACACTGAAGCTTTCTTT,TRBV12-1,-,-,TRBJ1-1
CATRTGAETQYF,TGTGCCACCCGGACAGGGGCAGAGACCCAGTACTTC,TRBV6-5,TRBD1,once,TRBJ2-5
CASRGRLAGGSSYNEQFF,TGTGCCAGCAGGGGCAGACTAGCGGGAGGGAGCTCCTACAATGAGCAGTTCTTC,TRBV2,TRBD2,once,TRBJ2-1
CAITETGGGAGELFF,TGTGCCATCACCGAGACAGGGGGCGGGGCCGGGGAGCTGTTTTTT,TRBV10-3,TRBD1,-,TRBJ2-2
CASSLRTGDYGKLFF,TGCGCCAGCAGCCTAAGGACAGGGGACTATGGGAAACTGTTTTTT,TRBV4-1,TRBD1,-,TRBJ1-4
CATSRDRGEQFF,TGTGCCACCAGCAGAGATCGGGGAGAGCAGTTCTTC,TRBV15,-,once,TRBJ2-1
CASRDGLSLEQFF,TGTGCCAGCAGAGACGGACTGTCATTAGAGCAGTTCTTC,TRBV7-3,-,-,TRBJ2-1
CASSQEVSSNQPQHF,TGCGCCAGCAGCCAAGAAGTCAGTTCCAATCAGCCCCAGCATTTT,TRBV4-1,-,few,TRBJ1-5
CASSPGLAGVAWRETQYF,TGTGCCAGCAGCCCGGGACTAGCGGGAGTGGCTTGGCGAGAGACCCAGTACTTC,TRBV4-2,TRBD2,-,TRBJ2-5